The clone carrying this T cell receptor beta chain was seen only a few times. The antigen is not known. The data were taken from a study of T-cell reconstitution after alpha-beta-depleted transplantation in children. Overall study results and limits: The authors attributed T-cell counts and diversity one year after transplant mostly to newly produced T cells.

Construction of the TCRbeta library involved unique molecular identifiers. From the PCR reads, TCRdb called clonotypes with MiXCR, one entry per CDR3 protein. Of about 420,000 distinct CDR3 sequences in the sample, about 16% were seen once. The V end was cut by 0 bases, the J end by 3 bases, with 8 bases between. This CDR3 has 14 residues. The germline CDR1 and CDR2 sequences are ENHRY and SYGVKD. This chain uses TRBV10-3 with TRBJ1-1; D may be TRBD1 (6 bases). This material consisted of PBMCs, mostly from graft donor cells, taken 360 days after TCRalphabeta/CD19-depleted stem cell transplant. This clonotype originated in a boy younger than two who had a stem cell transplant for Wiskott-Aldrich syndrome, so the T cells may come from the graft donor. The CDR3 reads CAISESGGYTEAFF. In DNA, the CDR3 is TGTGCCATCAGTGAGTCGGGGGGCTACACTGAAGCTTTCTTT.